These T cell receptor beta chains were read from a single sample in a study of Ad26.COV2.S vaccination and SARS-CoV-2 variants. TCRdb's table, derived via immunoSEQ multiplex PCR, lists solely in-frame clones and lacks some. The sample has roughly 380,000 clones; roughly 85% are singletons. The starting material was peripheral blood, obtained in a trial of Ad26.COV2.S vaccine versus placebo. The receptors shown here come from a person between 18 and 60 years old who received the Ad26.COV2.S COVID-19 vaccine or a placebo. CDR3s include the opening cysteine and the closing phenylalanine or tryptophan. The order of the fields is J gene, D gene, V gene, CDR3 protein. The D gene is left open where the match is weak.

J gene: TRBJ2-2
D gene: TRBD2
V gene: TRBV3-1/TRBV3-2
CDR3 protein: CASSQDPTSGGENTGELFF

J gene: TRBJ1-1
D gene: TRBD1
V gene: TRBV12-3/TRBV12-4
CDR3 protein: CASSPGQITEAFF

J gene: TRBJ2-1
D gene: .
V gene: TRBV10-2
CDR3 protein: CASSGAGLYNEQFF

J gene: TRBJ1-1
D gene: .
V gene: TRBV28
CDR3 protein: CASSLGGRDTEAFF

J gene: TRBJ2-3
D gene: TRBD2
V gene: TRBV27
CDR3 protein: CASSPIAGTTDTQYF

J gene: TRBJ2-5
D gene: .
V gene: TRBV7-8
CDR3 protein: CASSLEGRGQETQYF

J gene: TRBJ2-7
D gene: .
V gene: TRBV5-1
CDR3 protein: CASSLAVRTYEQYF

J gene: TRBJ2-3
D gene: TRBD2
V gene: TRBV7-2
CDR3 protein: CASSTRLAGADTQYF

J gene: TRBJ2-5
D gene: .
V gene: TRBV9
CDR3 protein: CASSVDSEGEAETQYF

J gene: TRBJ2-7
D gene: .
V gene: TRBV29-1
CDR3 protein: CSAAVSYEQYF

J gene: TRBJ2-5
D gene: TRBD2
V gene: TRBV7-7
CDR3 protein: CASSPSKWEGLETQYF

J gene: TRBJ1-6
D gene: TRBD1
V gene: TRBV2
CDR3 protein: CASSEIGTGHYSYNSPLHF

J gene: TRBJ1-6
D gene: TRBD1
V gene: TRBV7-9
CDR3 protein: CASSSGQGALDRSPLHF

J gene: TRBJ2-4
D gene: .
V gene: TRBV11-2
CDR3 protein: CASSLDRFIQYF

J gene: TRBJ1-1
D gene: TRBD1
V gene: TRBV6-6
CDR3 protein: CASSPSTGGAFAFF

J gene: TRBJ2-2
D gene: .
V gene: TRBV6-6
CDR3 protein: CASSPPGRNTGELFF

J gene: TRBJ1-6
D gene: TRBD1
V gene: TRBV18
CDR3 protein: CASSTGGEVSPLHF

J gene: TRBJ2-1
D gene: TRBD2
V gene: TRBV4-3
CDR3 protein: CASSQFGTSGSYNEQFF

J gene: TRBJ1-4
D gene: .
V gene: TRBV28
CDR3 protein: CASSFGLVGRGEKLFF

J gene: TRBJ2-3
D gene: TRBD2
V gene: TRBV18
CDR3 protein: CASSPSGTSGTDTQYF

J gene: TRBJ2-3
D gene: .
V gene: TRBV12-5
CDR3 protein: CASRQSTDTQYF

J gene: TRBJ2-1
D gene: .
V gene: TRBV18
CDR3 protein: CASSPGGLKLEQFF

J gene: TRBJ2-1
D gene: TRBD2
V gene: TRBV7-9
CDR3 protein: CASSLTGTSGYEQFF

J gene: TRBJ2-2
D gene: .
V gene: TRBV4-1
CDR3 protein: CASSQRPVDGGELFF

J gene: TRBJ2-3
D gene: .
V gene: TRBV5-1
CDR3 protein: CASRMGVGTTDTQYF

J gene: TRBJ1-1
D gene: TRBD1
V gene: TRBV7-9
CDR3 protein: CASSLAQGARAEAFF

J gene: TRBJ2-1
D gene: TRBD2
V gene: TRBV2
CDR3 protein: CASSEAGLAGNNEQFF

J gene: TRBJ1-5
D gene: TRBD1
V gene: TRBV5-4
CDR3 protein: CASSLEPTGRQPQHF

J gene: TRBJ2-1
D gene: .
V gene: TRBV4-1
CDR3 protein: CASSQYSGTYNEQFF

J gene: TRBJ1-1
D gene: TRBD1
V gene: TRBV29-1
CDR3 protein: CSVGGTGRGF

J gene: TRBJ2-7
D gene: .
V gene: TRBV6-6
CDR3 protein: CASSFPRTAGYEQYF

J gene: TRBJ2-6
D gene: .
V gene: TRBV28
CDR3 protein: CASSALTPMANVLTF

J gene: TRBJ2-3
D gene: .
V gene: TRBV5-8
CDR3 protein: CASGRADTQYF

J gene: TRBJ2-3
D gene: TRBD2
V gene: TRBV19
CDR3 protein: CASSIVYLAGGKSDTQYF

J gene: TRBJ2-2
D gene: .
V gene: TRBV29-1
CDR3 protein: CSVHGPNTGELFF

J gene: TRBJ2-7
D gene: TRBD1
V gene: TRBV7-6
CDR3 protein: CASSFTQGAPAYEQYF

J gene: TRBJ2-1
D gene: .
V gene: TRBV4-1
CDR3 protein: CASSGGFGLEQFF

J gene: TRBJ2-6
D gene: TRBD1
V gene: TRBV19
CDR3 protein: CASSIENRGLWANVLTF

J gene: TRBJ2-5
D gene: .
V gene: TRBV4-3
CDR3 protein: CASSQDAAIQETQYF

J gene: TRBJ1-3
D gene: .
V gene: TRBV7-9
CDR3 protein: CASSYRTTGPSGNTIYF

J gene: TRBJ2-7
D gene: TRBD2
V gene: TRBV6-5
CDR3 protein: CASRGTSGSTYEQYF

J gene: TRBJ1-1
D gene: .
V gene: TRBV4-1
CDR3 protein: CASSRDQVGGTEAFF

J gene: TRBJ2-5
D gene: .
V gene: TRBV9
CDR3 protein: CASSGGAVEGETQYF

J gene: TRBJ2-1
D gene: .
V gene: TRBV15
CDR3 protein: CATSTQGQRNYNEQFF

J gene: TRBJ1-2
D gene: .
V gene: TRBV3-1/TRBV3-2
CDR3 protein: CASSQAAMIKVRPNYGYTF

J gene: TRBJ2-3
D gene: .
V gene: TRBV2
CDR3 protein: CASSEGVASWRTDTQYF

J gene: TRBJ2-3
D gene: TRBD2
V gene: TRBV19
CDR3 protein: CASSPSGGRADTQYF

J gene: TRBJ2-5
D gene: .
V gene: TRBV7-6
CDR3 protein: CASTPGPTPVQYF

J gene: TRBJ2-3
D gene: .
V gene: TRBV25-1
CDR3 protein: CASSDYGSDTQYF

J gene: TRBJ1-2
D gene: TRBD1
V gene: TRBV24-1
CDR3 protein: CAISGQDYGYTF

J gene: TRBJ1-4
D gene: .
V gene: TRBV25-1
CDR3 protein: CASSEYDQLPTNEKLFF